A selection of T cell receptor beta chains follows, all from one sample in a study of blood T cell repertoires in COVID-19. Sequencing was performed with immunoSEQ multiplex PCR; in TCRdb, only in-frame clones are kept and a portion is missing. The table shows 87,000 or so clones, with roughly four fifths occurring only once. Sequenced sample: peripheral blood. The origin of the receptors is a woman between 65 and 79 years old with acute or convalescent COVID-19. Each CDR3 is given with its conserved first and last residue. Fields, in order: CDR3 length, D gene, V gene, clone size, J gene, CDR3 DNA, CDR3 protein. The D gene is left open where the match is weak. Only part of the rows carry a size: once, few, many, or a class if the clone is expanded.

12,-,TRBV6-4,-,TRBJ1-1,TGTGCCAGCAGTGCGGGAGGGACTGAAGCTTTCTTT,CASSAGGTEAFF
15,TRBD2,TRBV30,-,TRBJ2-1,TGTGCCTGGAGTCTCTTTAGCGGGGGCTACAATGAGCAGTTCTTC,CAWSLFSGGYNEQFF
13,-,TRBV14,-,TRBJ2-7,TGTGCCAGCAGCCAAGATCTGAGGTACGAGCAGTACTTC,CASSQDLRYEQYF
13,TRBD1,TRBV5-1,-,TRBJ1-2,TGCGCCAGCAGCGGGGGACAGGGCGATGGCTACACCTTC,CASSGGQGDGYTF
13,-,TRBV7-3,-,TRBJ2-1,TGTGCCAGCAGTTTGGACAGCTACAATGAGCAGTTCTTC,CASSLDSYNEQFF
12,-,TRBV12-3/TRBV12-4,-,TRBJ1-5,TGTGCCAGTGGGGGCGCGAATCAGCCCCAGCATTTT,CASGGANQPQHF
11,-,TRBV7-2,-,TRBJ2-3,TGTGCCAGCAGCCGAGGGGATACGCAGTATTTT,CASSRGDTQYF
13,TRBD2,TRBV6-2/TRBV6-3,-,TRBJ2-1,TGTGCCAGCAGCACTACTAGCGGGGGACAGCAGTTCTTC,CASSTTSGGQQFF
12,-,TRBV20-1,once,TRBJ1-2,TGCAGTGCTAGTGGGCAGGGCTATGGCTACACCTTC,CSASGQGYGYTF
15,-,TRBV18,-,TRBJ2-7,TGTGCCAGCTCACCACCGTGGACAGAAAGCTACGAGCAGTACTTC,CASSPPWTESYEQYF
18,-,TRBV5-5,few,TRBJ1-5,TGTGCCAGCAGCTTCTCAGGACAAGGGTCAAGTAGCAATCAGCCCCAGCATTTT,CASSFSGQGSSSNQPQHF
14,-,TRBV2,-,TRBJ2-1,TGTGCCAGCCGGGCCAGCGGGTCTGGAAATGAGCAGTTCTTC,CASRASGSGNEQFF
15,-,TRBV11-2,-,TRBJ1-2,TGTGCCAGCAGCTTAGCGGGGGTAGAAGTCTATGGCTACACCTTC,CASSLAGVEVYGYTF
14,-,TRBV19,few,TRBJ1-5,TGTGCCACTAGGGGGGGGCTCGGCAATCAGCCCCAGCATTTT,CATRGGLGNQPQHF
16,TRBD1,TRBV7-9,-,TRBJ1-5,TGTGCCAGCAGCTTAGCGAGGACAGGGGACCGACAGCCCCAGCATTTT,CASSLARTGDRQPQHF
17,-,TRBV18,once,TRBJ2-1,TGTGCCAGCTCACCACAATCAGGTGAAACTTCCTACAATGAGCAGTTCTTC,CASSPQSGETSYNEQFF
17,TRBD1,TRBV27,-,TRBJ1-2,TGTGCCAGCAGCCAAACGCTACAGGGGCGGCGTGTTGTTGGCTACACCTTC,CASSQTLQGRRVVGYTF
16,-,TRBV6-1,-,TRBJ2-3,TGTGCCAGCAGTGAATTAGAACAGTGGAGCACAGATACGCAGTATTTT,CASSELEQWSTDTQYF
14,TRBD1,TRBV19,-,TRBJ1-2,TGTGCCAGTAGTACCTTAGACAGGGGGTATGGCTACACCTTC,CASSTLDRGYGYTF
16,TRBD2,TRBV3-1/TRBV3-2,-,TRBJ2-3,TGTGCCAGCAACCCTAGCGGGGGTTCCAGCACAGATACGCAGTATTTT,CASNPSGGSSTDTQYF
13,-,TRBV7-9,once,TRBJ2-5,TGTGCCAGCAGCTTTGGGGGGAGAGAGACCCAGTACTTC,CASSFGGRETQYF
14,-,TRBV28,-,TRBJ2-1,TGTGCCAGCAGTTTAACCGATCTCGGCAATGAGCAGTTCTTC,CASSLTDLGNEQFF
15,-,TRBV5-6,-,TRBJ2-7,TGTGCCAGCAGCTTGGGGCCCCTTGGCTCCTACGAGCAGTACTTC,CASSLGPLGSYEQYF
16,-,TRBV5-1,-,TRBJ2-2,TGCGCCAGCAGCTTGTCAAACGGAGGACCCCCCGGGGAGCTGTTTTTT,CASSLSNGGPPGELFF
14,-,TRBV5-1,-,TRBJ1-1,TGCGCCAGCAAGCCTCAAGGACAATCCACTGAAGCTTTCTTT,CASKPQGQSTEAFF
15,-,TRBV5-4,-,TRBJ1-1,TGTGCCAGCAGCTCGGAATCCGGGGATTACACTGAAGCTTTCTTT,CASSSESGDYTEAFF
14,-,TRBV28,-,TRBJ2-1,TGTGCCAGCAGTTTTACGGGAACGTACAATGAGCAGTTCTTC,CASSFTGTYNEQFF
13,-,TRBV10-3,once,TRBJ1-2,TGTGCCACCTCTACAGGGATGGACTATGGCTACACCTTC,CATSTGMDYGYTF
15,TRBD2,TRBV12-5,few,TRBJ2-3,TGTGCTAGTGGGGAGAGACTAGCGGAAGCAGATACGCAGTATTTT,CASGERLAEADTQYF
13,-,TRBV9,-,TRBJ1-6,TGTGCCAGCAGCGTAGAGGGGAAATCACCCCTCCACTTT,CASSVEGKSPLHF
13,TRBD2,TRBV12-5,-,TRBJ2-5,TGTGCTAGTTCCCGGGGGGTCCCAGAGACCCAGTACTTC,CASSRGVPETQYF
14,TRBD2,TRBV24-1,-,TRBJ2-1,TGTGCCACCAGTGATACGGGGGGGCGTGATGAGCAGTTCTTC,CATSDTGGRDEQFF
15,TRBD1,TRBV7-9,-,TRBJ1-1,TGTGCCAGCAGCTTTGCTACAGGGGGCGCAGGTGAAGCTTTCTTT,CASSFATGGAGEAFF
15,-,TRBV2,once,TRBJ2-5,TGTGCCAGCAGTGAAAGGGCGGGGGCCCTGGGGACCCAGTACTTC,CASSERAGALGTQYF
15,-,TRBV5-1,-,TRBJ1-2,TGCGCCAGCAGCTTGGATGTGTCAGGGTTAGATGGCTACACCTTC,CASSLDVSGLDGYTF
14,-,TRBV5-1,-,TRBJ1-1,TGCGCCAGCAGCTTGGTCAGCGGGGGAACTGAAGCTTTCTTT,CASSLVSGGTEAFF
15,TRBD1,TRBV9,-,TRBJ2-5,TGTGCCAGCAGCCCTTCGGACAGGGGGCTAGAGACCCAGTACTTC,CASSPSDRGLETQYF
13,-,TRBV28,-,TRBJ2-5,TGTGCCAGCAGTGTTCGGGGACAAGAGACCCAGTACTTC,CASSVRGQETQYF
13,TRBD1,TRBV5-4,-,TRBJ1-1,TGTGCCAGCAGCTTGGAACAGGGGTACGAAGCTTTCTTT,CASSLEQGYEAFF
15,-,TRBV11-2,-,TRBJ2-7,TGTGCCAGCAGCTTATCAGGACAAGGCTTAAACGAGCAGTACTTC,CASSLSGQGLNEQYF
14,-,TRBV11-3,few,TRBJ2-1,TGTGCCAGCAGCCTTAGGAGGGCAAACAATGAGCAGTTCTTC,CASSLRRANNEQFF
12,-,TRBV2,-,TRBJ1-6,TGTGCCAGCAGTTCCCTAGTTTCACCCCTCCACTTT,CASSSLVSPLHF
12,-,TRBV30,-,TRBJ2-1,TGTGCCTGGAGTGTACGAGGCAATGAGCAGTTCTTC,CAWSVRGNEQFF
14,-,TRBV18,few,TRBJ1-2,TGTGCCAGCTCACCGACGACAGAAAACTATGGCTACACCTTC,CASSPTTENYGYTF
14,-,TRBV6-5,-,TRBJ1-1,TGTGCCAGCAGTTACTCGGGCCCGCGCACTGAAGCTTTCTTT,CASSYSGPRTEAFF
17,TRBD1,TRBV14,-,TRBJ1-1,TGTGCCAGCAGCCAAGTTGTGGGCAGGGGGATTGTTACTGAAGCTTTCTTT,CASSQVVGRGIVTEAFF
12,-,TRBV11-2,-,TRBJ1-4,TGTGCCAGCAGCCGACAGAATGAAAAACTGTTTTTT,CASSRQNEKLFF
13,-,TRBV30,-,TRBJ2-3,TGTGCCTGGAGTCCCAGGATCACAGATACGCAGTATTTT,CAWSPRITDTQYF
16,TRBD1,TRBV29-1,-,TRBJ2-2,TGCAGCGTTGAAGGCCCAACAGGGGGTCGAACCGGGGAGCTGTTTTTT,CSVEGPTGGRTGELFF
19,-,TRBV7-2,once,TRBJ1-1,TGTGCCAGCAGCTTAGTTTGGGGAGATACGGGGGGTTCGGGGACTGAAGCTTTCTTT,CASSLVWGDTGGSGTEAFF
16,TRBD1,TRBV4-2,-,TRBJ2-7,TGTGCCAGCAGCCAAGCGATCGGTCAGGGGGCCTACGAGCAGTACTTC,CASSQAIGQGAYEQYF